Below, 5 T cell receptor beta chains from the same sample are listed, as sequenced in a study of cytomegalovirus exposure and HLA in healthy donors (dated by TCRdb to about 2017). Receptor amplification or capture employed the immunoSEQ multiplex PCR assay. For the multiplex PCR, a mixture combining 60 forward primers for TCR Vbeta segments and 13 reverse primers for TCR Jbeta segments was used. The table was pulled from immuneACCESS by TCRdb, which kept in-frame rearrangements only. Such tables lose some clones; where checked, under half of the loss comes from unresolved V genes, and the rest has no known cause. This sample holds about 240,000 clones; 70% to 90% were observed only once. The ten largest account for around 8.3% of the sample. The sample consisted of PBMCs. The receptors were gathered from a woman aged 55-70 years in good health and CMV-seropositive.

V usage is TRBV6-1 and J usage is TRBJ1-2; 10 bases fit TRBD1. Germline V gene sequence: CDR1 MNHNS, CDR2 SASEGT. The CDR3 runs to 14 residues. J lost 7 bases, V lost 4 bases, and 6 bases had no gene match. The chain's CDR3 is CASSVLGQGGGYTF. In DNA form, the CDR3 reads TGTGCCAGCAGTGTACTAGGACAGGGGGGTGGCTACACCTTC.

The V gene is TRBV7-9, the J gene TRBJ2-7, with D unresolved. CDR3 length: 12 residues. V was cut by 0 bases and J by 2 bases, with 2 bases left in between. The germline CDR1 and CDR2 sequences are SEHNR and FQNEAQ (reference sequence). CDR3 DNA sequence: TGTGCCAGCAGCTTAGCCACCTACGAGCAGTACTTC. Its protein product is CASSLATYEQYF.

The chain employs TRBV5-1 and TRBJ1-1, with D possibly TRBD1 on 5 matching bases. The germline V gene encodes CDR1 SGHRS and CDR2 YFSETQ. The ends were cut back, 2 bases at V and 6 bases at J, with 14 bases in the middle. This CDR3 spans 14 amino acids. The CDR3: CASSFITGAAEAFF. In DNA form, the CDR3 reads TGCGCCAGCAGCTTCATTACAGGTGCAGCTGAAGCTTTCTTT.

This chain links TRBV27 with TRBJ1-1; possibly TRBD1 for D (5 bases). The CDR3 sequence is 15 residues long. V lost 3 bases to trimming and J lost 0 bases, with 11 bases between them. Per germline, CDR1 MNHEY and CDR2 SMNVEV (reference sequence). The CDR3 protein is CASSLGTGVNTEAFF. DNA for the CDR3: TGTGCCAGCAGTTTGGGGACGGGAGTGAACACTGAAGCTTTCTTT.

The chain combines TRBV6-5 with TRBJ2-3; TRBD1 aligns across 9 bases. In germline, CDR1 is MNHEY, CDR2 SVGAGI. With 6 bases clipped from V and 3 bases from J, the junction kept 4 bases outside the gene matches. The CDR3 is 14 residues long. Here the CDR3 reads CASSQTGGTDTQYF. The CDR3 DNA is TGTGCCAGCAGCCAGACAGGGGGTACAGATACGCAGTATTTT.